The clone carrying this T cell receptor beta chain was counted only a few times. What it binds is unknown. The CDR3 spans 14 residues. Trimming pared 4 bases from V and 4 bases from J, leaving 11 bases between. The germline gives CDR1 MNHEY, CDR2 SVGAGI. These data are taken from a study of blood T cells in healthy people across ages. A second about 7 to 11 cycle PCR used barcoded and J-beta primers. One entry per CDR3 protein, called by TCRdb with MiXCR from the 5' RACE reads. The data show 1.5 million to 2 million distinct CDR3 sequences, about 30% seen once. Points from the study as a whole: Estimates of diversity drawn from one million T cells were considered underestimates.

The material sequenced was blood. This receptor was obtained from a woman in her thirties in good health. The J gene is TRBJ1-5, the V gene TRBV6-5; D unclear. CDR3 DNA sequence: TGTGCCAGCAGTTGGGCAGGACTAAATCAGCCCCAGCATTTT. Amino acid sequence: CASSWAGLNQPQHF.